The 19 T cell receptor beta chains in this list originate from one sample, sequenced in a study of T cell responses to AZD1222 COVID-19 vaccine. Assay used: immunoSEQ multiplex PCR; TCRdb lists only in-frame clones, some missing. The sample lists 130,000 to 150,000 clones, about 89% seen once, with 2.5% to 3% in the top ten. The specimen was peripheral blood, collected on day 0 of MenACWY control vaccination. These receptors all come from an adult in good health.

The chain carries TRBV19 and TRBJ1-2; maybe TRBD1 (6 bases). CDR1 and CDR2 from the germline V gene are LNHDA and SQIVND (reference sequence). The V end was cut by 8 bases, the J end by 4 bases, with 20 bases between. This CDR3 contains 15 residues. The CDR3 protein is CASRKGDRGAYGYTF. Here the CDR3 DNA reads TGTGCCAGTCGGAAGGGAGATCGGGGGGCCTATGGCTACACCTTC.

This chain uses TRBV14 with TRBJ2-2; no clear D gene. Between the trimmed V and J ends, which lost 4 bases and 1 base, there was a span of 10 bases. CDR3 length equals 15 residues. Per germline, CDR1 SGHDN and CDR2 FVKESK. The CDR3 is CASSPILENTGELFF. DNA for the CDR3: TGTGCCAGCAGCCCGATCCTGGAGAACACCGGGGAGCTGTTTTTT. Full variable domain (missing parts from reference TRBV14 and TRBJ2-2): EAGVTQFPSHSVIEKGQTVTLRCDPISGHDNLYWYRRVMGKEIKFLLHFVKESKQDESGMPNNRFLAERTGGTYSTLKVQPAELEDSGVYFCASSPILENTGELFFGEGSRLTVL.

The CDR3: CASSLLARTTYEQYF. CDR3 nucleotides: TGTGCCAGCAGCTTACTAGCGCGGACCACCTACGAGCAGTACTTC. The chain uses TRBV7-8 and TRBJ2-7; a weak D match, TRBD2 (6 bases). Trimming shortened V by 2 bases and J by 2 bases, and 13 bases separated the two germline ends. CDR3 size: 15 residues. Germline values: CDR1 SGHVS, CDR2 FQNEAQ.

The chain combines TRBV3-1 (or the pseudogene TRBV3-2) with TRBJ1-2; 12 positions match TRBD1. The ends lost 4 bases at V and 6 bases at J; junction bases unmatched: 3. Looked up from germline, CDR1 is LGHDT and CDR2 is YNNKEL (reference sequence). CDR3 size: 14 residues. Written as DNA, the CDR3 is TGTGCCAGCAGCCGGGGACAGGGGGCTAATGGCTACACCTTC. Translation: CASSRGQGANGYTF.

The CDR3 DNA follows: TGCGCCAGCAGCCAAGAGGGGCCGCGAAGGCCCCAGCATTTT. It codes for CASSQEGPRRPQHF. V gene TRBV4-1 combines with J gene TRBJ1-5; a possible D gene is TRBD1 (5 bases). V was cut by 0 bases and J by 9 bases, with 12 bases left in between. CDR1 and CDR2 from the germline V gene are MGHRA and YSYEKL. The CDR3 has 14 residues.

The rearrangement links TRBV25-1 to TRBJ1-5; D perhaps matches TRBD1 (5 bases). Germline V gene sequence: CDR1 MGHDK, CDR2 SYGVNS. Trimming left V 1 base short and J 6 bases short, with 13 bases between. The CDR3 runs to 15 residues. CDR3 coding DNA: TGTGCCAGCAGTGAATCCGGGGGGAGGGGTCAGCCCCAGCATTTT. Protein sequence: CASSESGGRGQPQHF.

This clone was counted once. The chain is built from TRBV6-5 and TRBJ1-2; D not certain. V was pared by 9 bases and J by 6 bases, with 17 bases between. This CDR3 has 13 amino acids. Per germline, CDR1 MNHEY and CDR2 SVGAGI. The CDR3 sequence: CASSEPGIDGYTF. Written as DNA, the CDR3 is TGTGCCAGTTCTGAGCCGGGAATCGATGGCTACACCTTC.

In its sample, this clone was seen once. The chain recombines TRBV4-1 with TRBJ1-2; possible D gene TRBD1, 6 bases. The V end was cut by 0 bases, the J end by 6 bases, with 14 bases between. CDR1 and CDR2 (germline): MGHRA, YSYEKL. The CDR3 spans 15 residues. CDR3 nucleotide sequence: TGCGCCAGCAGCCAAGACCAGGGGATCCGCCATGGCTACACCTTC. This encodes CASSQDQGIRHGYTF.

The chain uses TRBV19 and TRBJ2-3; 9 bases are shared with TRBD1. CDR3 size: 15 residues. CDR1 and CDR2 from the germline V gene are LNHDA and SQIVND (reference sequence). With 4 bases clipped from V and 5 bases from J, the junction kept 7 bases outside the gene matches. The CDR3 DNA follows: TGTGCCAGTAGTAAAGACAGGGGGGGAGGAGATACGCAGTATTTT. Translated, it gives CASSKDRGGGDTQYF.

The rearrangement joins TRBV19 to TRBJ2-2; D remains unclear. The CDR3 consists of 13 residues. Germline loops: CDR1 LNHDA, CDR2 SQIVND (reference sequence). Trimming pared 7 bases from V and 6 bases from J, leaving 12 bases between. CDR3: CASNKYGAGELFF. The CDR3 DNA reads as TGTGCCAGTAATAAGTATGGAGCCGGGGAGCTGTTTTTT.

Notes on this clone: This sample includes further DNA sequences coding for the same CDR3. CDR3 amino acids: CASSGGRNTEAFF. CDR3 sequence (DNA): TGTGCCAGCAGTGGTGGGAGAAACACTGAAGCTTTCTTT. The chain carries TRBV2 and TRBJ1-1; no clear D. The CDR3 has 13 residues. Per the germline V gene, CDR1 is SNHLY and CDR2 is FYNNEI. The germline V and J ends were trimmed by 4 bases and 2 bases, with 8 bases remaining between them.

This clone was recorded once. The chain links TRBV19 to TRBJ1-6; TRBD1 might be the D (6 bases). V shed 5 bases and J shed 7 bases, with 12 bases lying between them. This CDR3 has 14 amino acids. The V gene's germline CDR1 is LNHDA and CDR2 SQIVND (reference sequence). This CDR3 reads CASSRRQENSPLHF. The CDR3 nucleotides read TGTGCCAGTAGTCGACGACAGGAGAATTCACCCCTCCACTTT. The full variable domain, with the rest looked up from reference TRBV19 and TRBJ1-6, is DGGITQSPKYLFRKEGQNVTLSCEQNLNHDAMYWYRQDPGQGLRLIYYSQIVNDFQKGDIAEGYSVSREKKESFPLTVTSAQKNPTAFYLCASSRRQENSPLHFGNGTRLTVT.

This chain uses TRBV9 with TRBJ2-2; D remains unclear. The CDR3 has 13 residues. The V end was cut by 1 base, the J end by 8 bases, with 9 bases between. Germline V gene sequence: CDR1 SGDLS, CDR2 YYNGEE. Here the CDR3 reads CASSVRDAGELFF. CDR3 sequence (DNA): TGTGCCAGCAGCGTACGCGACGCAGGGGAGCTGTTTTTT. Full variable domain (outside the CDR3, taken from reference TRBV9 and TRBJ2-2): DSGVTQTPKHLITATGQRVTLRCSPRSGDLSVYWYQQSLDQGLQFLIQYYNGEERAKGNILERFSAQQFPDLHSELNLSSLELGDSALYFCASSVRDAGELFFGEGSRLTVL.

This chain connects TRBV2 to TRBJ2-1; D not certain. The V gene lost 5 bases and the J gene lost 4 bases, with 3 bases spanning the gap. Germline lookup yields CDR1 SNHLY and CDR2 FYNNEI. The CDR3 loop spans 11 amino acids. The CDR3 here is CASSPYNEQFF. The CDR3 region has the DNA TGTGCCAGCAGTCCATACAATGAGCAGTTCTTC. Using reference TRBV2 and TRBJ2-1 for the parts outside the CDR3, the full variable domain is EPEVTQTPSHQVTQMGQEVILRCVPISNHLYFYWYRQILGQKVEFLVSFYNNEISEKSEIFDDQFSVERPDGSNFTLKIRSTKLEDSAMYFCASSPYNEQFFGPGTRLTVL.

This clone has just one count. This chain joins TRBV5-4 and TRBJ1-4, with 7 bases aligning to TRBD1. Germline loops: CDR1 SGHNT, CDR2 YYREEE (reference sequence). V lost 4 bases, J lost 6 bases, and 9 bases stayed unmatched. This CDR3 has 15 amino acids. DNA of the CDR3: TGTGCCAGCAGCCTGAACAGGGGAGTGTATGAAAAACTGTTTTTT. Translation: CASSLNRGVYEKLFF.

Notes on this clone: Other DNA sequences in the sample encode the same CDR3. The chain is built from TRBV7-2 and TRBJ1-3; no clear D gene. Deletions cut 0 bases from V and 4 bases from J, with 1 base between. CDR3 size: 12 residues. Germline V gene sequence: CDR1 SGHTA, CDR2 FQGNSA. CDR3 sequence reads: CASSLAGNTIYF. CDR3 nucleotide sequence: TGTGCCAGCAGCTTAGCAGGAAACACCATATATTTT.

In this sample, this clone turned up a few times. This sequence joins TRBV4-1 and TRBJ1-2; 8 bases align to TRBD1. Germline values: CDR1 MGHRA, CDR2 YSYEKL. The CDR3 is made up of 18 amino acids. The V gene end was trimmed by 3 bases and the J gene end by 0 bases; junction bases not matched to a gene: 12. In DNA, the CDR3 is TGCGCCAGCAGCCACCACCTCGCGGGACAGGCGGCTAACTATGGCTACACCTTC. Encoded protein: CASSHHLAGQAANYGYTF.

V and J are TRBV5-1 and TRBJ1-6, with unresolved D. Trimming removed 0 bases from V and 6 bases from J, with 10 bases in between. There are 15 residues in the CDR3. Germline V gives CDR1 SGHRS, CDR2 YFSETQ. The CDR3 is CASSLAGQVNSPLHF. The CDR3 DNA is TGCGCCAGCAGCTTGGCCGGTCAGGTTAATTCACCCCTCCACTTT. Drawing the rest from reference TRBV5-1 and TRBJ1-6, the complete variable domain is KAGVTQTPRYLIKTRGQQVTLSCSPISGHRSVSWYQQTPGQGLQFLFEYFSETQRNKGNFPGRFSGRQFSNSRSEMNVSTLELGDSALYLCASSLAGQVNSPLHFGNGTRLTVT.

This chain uses TRBV9 with TRBJ2-2; 9 bases fit TRBD1. The CDR3 totals 17 residues. With 3 bases clipped from V and 3 bases from J, the junction kept 9 bases outside the gene matches. CDR1 is SGDLS and CDR2 is YYNGEE in the germline V gene. The CDR3 DNA reads as TGTGCCAGCAGCGAGCCGTTCGGGGACAGGGACACCGGGGAGCTGTTTTTT. Its translation is CASSEPFGDRDTGELFF.